The 16 T cell receptor beta chains reported below all come from one sample, sequenced in a study of lymphopenia after photon versus proton radiotherapy. Sequencing was performed with immunoSEQ multiplex PCR; in TCRdb, only in-frame clones are kept and a portion is missing. The data contain roughly 49,000 clones, roughly 90% of them seen just once; the ten biggest clones take up roughly 18%. Sequenced here: peripheral blood, sampled from a patient treated with photon-based radiotherapy. These receptors originate from a woman aged 40 to 50 with cholangiocarcinoma.

The genes are TRBV29-1 and TRBJ1-4; maybe TRBD1 (5 bases). This CDR3 spans 12 amino acids. Germline-derived CDR1 and CDR2 are SQVTM and ANQGSEA. Trimming removed 3 bases at V and 8 bases at J, with 10 bases between. In DNA form, the CDR3 reads TGCAGCGTTGACCGGGGGGTGGAAAAACTGTTTTTT. Protein: CSVDRGVEKLFF.

This chain's CDR3 is CASSRDSNSPLHF. CDR3 in DNA: TGTGCCAGCAGCAGGGACAGTAATTCACCCCTCCACTTT. The gene calls are TRBV7-9 and TRBJ1-6; 7 bases are shared with TRBD1. This CDR3 is 13 amino acids long. Germline values: CDR1 SEHNR, CDR2 FQNEAQ (reference sequence). V gave up 5 bases and J gave up 6 bases; unmatched junction bases: 1. Full variable domain (remainder filled in from reference TRBV7-9 and TRBJ1-6): DTGVSQNPRHKITKRGQNVTFRCDPISEHNRLYWYRQTLGQGPEFLTYFQNEAQLEKSRLLSDRFSAERPKGSFSTLEIQRTEQGDSAMYLCASSRDSNSPLHFGNGTRLTVT.

The genes are TRBV9 and TRBJ2-7, with unresolved D. The germline V and J ends were trimmed by 3 bases and 4 bases, with 8 bases remaining between them. CDR1 and CDR2 from the germline V gene are SGDLS and YYNGEE. This CDR3 contains 12 residues. For the CDR3, the DNA is TGTGCCAGCAGCGGCCCAGGTTACGAGCAGTACTTC. Amino acids: CASSGPGYEQYF.

The chain carries TRBV5-6 and TRBJ1-2, with D maybe TRBD1 (5 bases). Germline values: CDR1 SGHDT, CDR2 YYEEEE. Deletions cut 0 bases from V and 6 bases from J, with 15 bases between. This CDR3 region has 15 residues. CDR3 nucleotides: TGTGCCAGCAGCTTGGAAATGGCCAGGGAGGATGGCTACACCTTC. Protein product: CASSLEMAREDGYTF.

The chain recombines TRBV6-4 with TRBJ2-1; TRBD1 matches 7 bases. CDR1 MRHNA and CDR2 SNTAGT come from the germline V gene. Unmatched junction bases numbered 4, after V lost 3 bases and J lost 2 bases. The CDR3 covers 15 residues. As DNA, the CDR3 is TGTGCCAGCAGTGAACGGGGACAGACCTACAATGAGCAGTTCTTC. Protein: CASSERGQTYNEQFF.

The chain carries TRBV20-1 and TRBJ1-1; no firm D call. Germline CDR1 and CDR2: DFQATT and SNEGSKA (reference sequence). This CDR3 comprises 11 residues. Trimming removed 6 bases from V and 2 bases from J, with 7 bases in between. CDR3 DNA: TGCAGTGCCAAACGTAACACTGAAGCTTTCTTT. Translation: CSAKRNTEAFF.

The V and J genes are TRBV9 and TRBJ2-7; 8 bases line up with TRBD1. With 7 bases clipped from V and 2 bases from J, the junction kept 8 bases outside the gene matches. This CDR3 is 14 amino acids long. Germline V gene lookup returns CDR1 SGDLS and CDR2 YYNGEE. CDR3 residues: CASAPGTGAYEQYF. DNA of the CDR3: TGTGCCAGCGCCCCCGGGACAGGAGCCTACGAGCAGTACTTC. Full variable domain (remainder filled in from reference TRBV9 and TRBJ2-7): DSGVTQTPKHLITATGQRVTLRCSPRSGDLSVYWYQQSLDQGLQFLIQYYNGEERAKGNILERFSAQQFPDLHSELNLSSLELGDSALYFCASAPGTGAYEQYFGPGTRLTVT.

V is TRBV28 and J is TRBJ1-2; TRBD1 agrees at 11 bases. Per germline, CDR1 MDHEN and CDR2 SYDVKM. The CDR3 extends over 15 amino acids. Germline trimming cut 5 bases from V and 8 bases from J; bases unmatched to any gene: 10. DNA for the CDR3: TGTGCCAGCAGTGAGGGACAGGGGGTAGTAGGAGGCTACACCTTC. Translation gives CASSEGQGVVGGYTF.

This chain joins TRBV7-2 and TRBJ2-1, with 7 positions matching TRBD2. The germline gives CDR1 SGHTA, CDR2 FQGNSA. Trimming took 1 base from V and 5 from J; bases not matched to a gene: 8. This CDR3 contains 16 residues. The CDR3 loop is CASSLDAGVWDNEQFF. The DNA for the CDR3 is TGTGCCAGCAGCTTAGACGCGGGAGTATGGGACAATGAGCAGTTCTTC.

The rearrangement uses TRBV7-3 and TRBJ2-1, with D perhaps matching TRBD1 (6 bases). Germline lookup yields CDR1 SGHTA and CDR2 FQGTGA. V gave up 2 bases and J gave up 7 bases, with 15 bases separating them. The CDR3 covers 15 residues. The CDR3 loop is CASSLGGRLTNEQFF. For the CDR3, the DNA is TGTGCCAGCAGCTTAGGGGGCCGGCTAACTAATGAGCAGTTCTTC. The entire variable domain, with the rest obtained from reference TRBV7-3 and TRBJ2-1, is as follows: GAGVSQTPSNKVTEKGKYVELRCDPISGHTALYWYRQSLGQGPEFLIYFQGTGAADDSGLPNDRFFAVRPEGSVSTLKIQRTERGDSAVYLCASSLGGRLTNEQFFGPGTRLTVL.

CDR3 DNA sequence: TGTGCCAGCAGCCTCCAAGACGGGAGTTCACCCCTCCACTTT. Its translation is CASSLQDGSSPLHF. The chain employs TRBV5-5 and TRBJ1-6; no clear D. V dropped 4 bases and J dropped 9 bases, with 14 bases sitting between them. CDR3 length equals 14 residues. CDR1 is SGHKS, CDR2 YYEKEE, per germline (reference sequence).

This chain links TRBV2 with TRBJ1-5, with D perhaps matching TRBD1 (5 bases). The CDR3 contains 14 residues. Germline V lookup: CDR1 SNHLY, CDR2 FYNNEI. Trimming cost V 7 bases and J 0 bases, with 10 bases left between them. The CDR3 loop is CASMRDYSNQPQHF. DNA for the CDR3: TGTGCCAGCATGCGGGACTATAGCAATCAGCCCCAGCATTTT.

The genes are TRBV6-5 and TRBJ2-7; 9 bases are shared with TRBD1. CDR3 length: 14 amino acids. Unmatched junction bases numbered 8, after V lost 7 bases and J lost 4 bases. Germline CDR1 reads MNHEY; CDR2 reads SVGAGI. This CDR3 is CASTWGQGSYEQYF. CDR3 nucleotides: TGTGCCAGCACCTGGGGACAGGGTTCTTACGAGCAGTACTTC.

The chain joins TRBV4-2 to TRBJ2-5; D call uncertain. CDR1 and CDR2 from the germline V gene are LGHNA and YNFKEQ. This CDR3 is 19 amino acids long. V was cut by 0 bases and J by 5 bases, with 25 bases left in between. The CDR3 DNA is TGTGCCAGCAGCCAAGAACAGAACCGGCGAGGCGTGGGGTTGGAGACCCAGTACTTC. This gives the protein CASSQEQNRRGVGLETQYF.

The chain recombines TRBV6-6 with TRBJ1-2; the D is unclear. CDR1 is MNHNY, CDR2 SVGAGI, per germline (reference sequence). Trimming shortened V by 0 bases and J by 8 bases, and 10 bases separated the two germline ends. The CDR3 loop spans 13 amino acids. Here the CDR3 reads CASSYSEGAGYTF. The CDR3 DNA is TGTGCCAGCAGTTACTCGGAGGGTGCGGGCTACACCTTC.

The rearrangement links TRBV6-5 to TRBJ2-7; no clear D. The germline gives CDR1 MNHEY, CDR2 SVGAGI. V lost 3 bases, J lost 7 bases, and 10 bases lay in between. The CDR3 covers 12 residues. The CDR3 is CASSYAGWEQYF. CDR3 DNA sequence: TGTGCCAGCAGTTATGCAGGCTGGGAGCAGTACTTC.